This record covers a single T cell receptor (beta chain). TCRbeta library preparation incorporated unique molecular identifiers. TCRdb analysed the PCR reads with MiXCR anew, one entry per CDR3 protein. The sample comprises around 400,000 distinct CDR3 sequences, roughly 20% of which are singletons, and 3% to 4.5% rests with the top ten. Germline assignment: CDR1 DFQATT and CDR2 SNEGSKA (reference sequence). The V gene end was trimmed by 5 bases and the J gene end by 4 bases; junction bases not matched to a gene: 7. This CDR3 region has 15 residues. The data stem from a study of T-cell reconstitution after alpha-beta-depleted transplantation in children.

This specimen was PBMCs from the stem cell graft donor, taken from the stem cell graft. This receptor was taken from a human donor who donated a stem cell graft to a child with acute myeloid leukemia. V usage is TRBV20-1 and J usage is TRBJ2-7; 14 positions match TRBD2. CDR3 in DNA: TGCAGTGCTGCCCCTGGGACTAGCGGGAGATACGAGCAGTACTTC. Its protein is CSAAPGTSGRYEQYF.